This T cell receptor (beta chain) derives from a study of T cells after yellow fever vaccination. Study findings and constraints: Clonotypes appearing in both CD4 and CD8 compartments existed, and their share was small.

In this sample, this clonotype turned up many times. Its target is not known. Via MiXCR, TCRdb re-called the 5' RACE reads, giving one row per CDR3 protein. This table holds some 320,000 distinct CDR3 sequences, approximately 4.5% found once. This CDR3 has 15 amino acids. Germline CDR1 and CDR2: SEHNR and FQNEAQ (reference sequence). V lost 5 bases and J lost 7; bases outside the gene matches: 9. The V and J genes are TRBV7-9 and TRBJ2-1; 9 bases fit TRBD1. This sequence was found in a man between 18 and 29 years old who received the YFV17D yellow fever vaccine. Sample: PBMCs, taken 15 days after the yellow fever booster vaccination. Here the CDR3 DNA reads TGTGCCAGCAGCGAAAACAGGGGGCTTAGGAATGAGCAGTTCTTC. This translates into CASSENRGLRNEQFF.